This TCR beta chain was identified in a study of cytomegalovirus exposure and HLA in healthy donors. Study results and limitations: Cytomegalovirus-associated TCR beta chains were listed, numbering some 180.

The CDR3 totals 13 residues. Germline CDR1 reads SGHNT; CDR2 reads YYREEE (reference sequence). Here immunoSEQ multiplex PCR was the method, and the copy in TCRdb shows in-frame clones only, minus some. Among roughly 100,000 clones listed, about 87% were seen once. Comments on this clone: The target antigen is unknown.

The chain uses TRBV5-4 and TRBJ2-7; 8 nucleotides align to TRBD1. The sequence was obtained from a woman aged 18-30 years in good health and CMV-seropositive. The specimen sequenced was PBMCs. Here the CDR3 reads CASSLDRVGEQYV. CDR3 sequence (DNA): TGTGCCAGCAGTTTGGACAGGGTCGGGGAGCAGTACGTC.